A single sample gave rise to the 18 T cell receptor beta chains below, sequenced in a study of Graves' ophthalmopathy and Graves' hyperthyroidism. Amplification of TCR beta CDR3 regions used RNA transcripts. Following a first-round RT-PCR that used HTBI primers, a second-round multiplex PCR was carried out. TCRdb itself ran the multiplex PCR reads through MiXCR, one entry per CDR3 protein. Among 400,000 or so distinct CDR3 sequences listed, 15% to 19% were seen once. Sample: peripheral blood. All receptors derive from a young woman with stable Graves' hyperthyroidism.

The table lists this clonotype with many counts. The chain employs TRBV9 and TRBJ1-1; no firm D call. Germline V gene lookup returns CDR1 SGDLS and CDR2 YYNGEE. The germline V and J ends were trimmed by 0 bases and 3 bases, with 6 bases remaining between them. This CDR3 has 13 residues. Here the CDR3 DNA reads TGTGCCAGCAGCGTAGGCGGAGACACTGAAGCTTTCTTT. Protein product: CASSVGGDTEAFF.

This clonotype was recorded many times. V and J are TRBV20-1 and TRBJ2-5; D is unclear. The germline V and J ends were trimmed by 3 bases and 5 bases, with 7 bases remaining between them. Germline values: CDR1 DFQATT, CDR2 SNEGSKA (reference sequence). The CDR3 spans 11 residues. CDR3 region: CSARGRETQYF. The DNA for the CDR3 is TGCAGTGCTAGGGGCCGGGAGACCCAGTACTTC.

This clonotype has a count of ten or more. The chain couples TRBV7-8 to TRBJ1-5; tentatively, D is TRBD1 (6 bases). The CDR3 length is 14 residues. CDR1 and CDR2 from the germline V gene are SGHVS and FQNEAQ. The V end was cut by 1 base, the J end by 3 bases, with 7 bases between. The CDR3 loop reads CASSLGDTNQPQHF. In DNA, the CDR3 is TGTGCCAGCAGCTTAGGGGACACCAATCAGCCCCAGCATTTT.

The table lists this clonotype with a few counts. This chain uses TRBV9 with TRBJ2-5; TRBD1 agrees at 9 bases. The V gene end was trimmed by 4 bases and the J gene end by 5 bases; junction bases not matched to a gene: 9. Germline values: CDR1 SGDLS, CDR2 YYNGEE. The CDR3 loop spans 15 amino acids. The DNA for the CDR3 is TGTGCCAGCAGCTCCCGGGACAGGGAGGTGGAGACCCAGTACTTC. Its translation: CASSSRDREVETQYF.

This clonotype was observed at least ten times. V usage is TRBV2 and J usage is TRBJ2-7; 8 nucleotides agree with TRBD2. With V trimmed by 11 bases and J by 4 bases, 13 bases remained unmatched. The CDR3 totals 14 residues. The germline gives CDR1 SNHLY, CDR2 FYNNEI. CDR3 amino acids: CAGMSAGGTYEQYF. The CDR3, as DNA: TGTGCCGGTATGTCGGCGGGGGGAACTTACGAGCAGTACTTC.

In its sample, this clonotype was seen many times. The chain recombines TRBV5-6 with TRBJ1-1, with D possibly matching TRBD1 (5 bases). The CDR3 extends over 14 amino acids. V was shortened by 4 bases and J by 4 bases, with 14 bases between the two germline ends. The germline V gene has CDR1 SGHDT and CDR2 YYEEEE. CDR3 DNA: TGTGCCAGCAGCCGTCGCCAGGGAGGCACTGAAGCTTTCTTT. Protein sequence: CASSRRQGGTEAFF.

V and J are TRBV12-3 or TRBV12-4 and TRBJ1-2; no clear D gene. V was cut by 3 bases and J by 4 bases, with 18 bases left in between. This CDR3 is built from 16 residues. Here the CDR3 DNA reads TGTGCCAGCAGTTTTATTAATCTTCGCATCATCTATGGCTACACCTTC. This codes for CASSFINLRIIYGYTF.

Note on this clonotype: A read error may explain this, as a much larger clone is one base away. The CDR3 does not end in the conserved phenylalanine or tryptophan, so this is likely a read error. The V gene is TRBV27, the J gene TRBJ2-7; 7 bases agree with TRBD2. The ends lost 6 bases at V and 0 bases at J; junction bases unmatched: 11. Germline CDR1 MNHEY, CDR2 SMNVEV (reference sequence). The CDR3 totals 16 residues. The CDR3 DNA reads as TGTGCCAGCAGCCCCCAGCGGGGCTACGCCTCCTACGAGCAGTACTAC. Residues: CASSPQRGYASYEQYY.

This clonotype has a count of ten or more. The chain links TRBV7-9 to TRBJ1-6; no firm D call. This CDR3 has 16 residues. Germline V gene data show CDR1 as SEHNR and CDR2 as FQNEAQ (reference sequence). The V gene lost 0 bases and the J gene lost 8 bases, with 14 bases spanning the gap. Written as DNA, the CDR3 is TGTGCCAGCAGCTTAGCGTCGTGGGTGGCGGATTCACCCCTCCACTTT. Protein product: CASSLASWVADSPLHF.

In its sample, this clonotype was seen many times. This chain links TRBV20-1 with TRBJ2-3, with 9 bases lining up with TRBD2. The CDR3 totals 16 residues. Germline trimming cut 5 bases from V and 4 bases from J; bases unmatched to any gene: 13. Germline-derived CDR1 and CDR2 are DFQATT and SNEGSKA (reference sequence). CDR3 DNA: TGCAGTGCTCAACTACTTCTAGCGGGGTATCCAGATACGCAGTATTTT. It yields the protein CSAQLLLAGYPDTQYF.

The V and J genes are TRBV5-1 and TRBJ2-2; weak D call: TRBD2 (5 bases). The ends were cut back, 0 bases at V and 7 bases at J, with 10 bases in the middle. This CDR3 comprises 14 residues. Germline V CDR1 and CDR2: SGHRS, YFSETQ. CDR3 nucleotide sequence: TGCGCCAGCAGCTTGGCCTCGGGGAGCGGGGAGCTGTTTTTT. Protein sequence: CASSLASGSGELFF.

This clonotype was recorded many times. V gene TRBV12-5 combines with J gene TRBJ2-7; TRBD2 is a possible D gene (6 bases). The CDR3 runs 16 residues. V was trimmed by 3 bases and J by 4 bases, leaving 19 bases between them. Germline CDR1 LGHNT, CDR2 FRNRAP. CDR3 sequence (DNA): TGTGCTAGTGGTTTTGTCGGAGGGGCGACTTCTTACGAGCAGTACTTC. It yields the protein CASGFVGGATSYEQYF.

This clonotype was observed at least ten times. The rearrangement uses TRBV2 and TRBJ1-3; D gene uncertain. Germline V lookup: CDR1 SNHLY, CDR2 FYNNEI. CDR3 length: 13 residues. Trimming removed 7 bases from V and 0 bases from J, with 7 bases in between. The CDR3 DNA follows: TGTGCCAGCAAGGGCAGCTCTGGAAACACCATATATTTT. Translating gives CASKGSSGNTIYF.

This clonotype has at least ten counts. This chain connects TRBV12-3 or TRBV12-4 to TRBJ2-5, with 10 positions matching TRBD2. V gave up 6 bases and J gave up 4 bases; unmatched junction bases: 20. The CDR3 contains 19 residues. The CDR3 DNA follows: TGTGCCAGCAGACCCCTTAATCCCCTTCTAGCGGGGGAAGTAGAGACCCAGTACTTC. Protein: CASRPLNPLLAGEVETQYF.

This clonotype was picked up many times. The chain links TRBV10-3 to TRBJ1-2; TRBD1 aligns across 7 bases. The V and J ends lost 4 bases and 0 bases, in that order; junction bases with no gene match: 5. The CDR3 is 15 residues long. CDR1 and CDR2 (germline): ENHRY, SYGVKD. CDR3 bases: TGTGCCATCAGTGCGATGGGACAGCCTAACTATGGCTACACCTTC. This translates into CAISAMGQPNYGYTF.

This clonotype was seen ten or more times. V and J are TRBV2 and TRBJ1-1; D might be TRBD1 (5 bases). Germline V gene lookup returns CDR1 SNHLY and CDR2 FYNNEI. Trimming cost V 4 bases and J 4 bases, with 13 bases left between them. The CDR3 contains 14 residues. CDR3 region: CASSALGDGTEAFF. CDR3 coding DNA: TGTGCCAGCAGTGCGTTGGGGGACGGCACTGAAGCTTTCTTT.

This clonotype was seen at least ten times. For the CDR3, the DNA is TGTGCCAGCAGCTCGTCCTTCGGGCTGCAGCCCCAGCATTTT. Amino acids: CASSSSFGLQPQHF. This chain joins TRBV7-2 and TRBJ1-5; no definite D call. Trimming pared 4 bases from V and 7 bases from J, leaving 14 bases between. CDR1 and CDR2 (germline): SGHTA, FQGNSA. CDR3 length: 14 residues.

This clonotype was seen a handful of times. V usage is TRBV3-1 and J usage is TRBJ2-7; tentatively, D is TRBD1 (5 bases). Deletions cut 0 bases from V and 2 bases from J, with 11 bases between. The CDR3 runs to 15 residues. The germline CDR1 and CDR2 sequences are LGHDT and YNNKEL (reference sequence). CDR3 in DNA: TGTGCCAGCAGCCAAGATGGGGCAGTCCCCTACGAGCAGTACTTC. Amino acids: CASSQDGAVPYEQYF.